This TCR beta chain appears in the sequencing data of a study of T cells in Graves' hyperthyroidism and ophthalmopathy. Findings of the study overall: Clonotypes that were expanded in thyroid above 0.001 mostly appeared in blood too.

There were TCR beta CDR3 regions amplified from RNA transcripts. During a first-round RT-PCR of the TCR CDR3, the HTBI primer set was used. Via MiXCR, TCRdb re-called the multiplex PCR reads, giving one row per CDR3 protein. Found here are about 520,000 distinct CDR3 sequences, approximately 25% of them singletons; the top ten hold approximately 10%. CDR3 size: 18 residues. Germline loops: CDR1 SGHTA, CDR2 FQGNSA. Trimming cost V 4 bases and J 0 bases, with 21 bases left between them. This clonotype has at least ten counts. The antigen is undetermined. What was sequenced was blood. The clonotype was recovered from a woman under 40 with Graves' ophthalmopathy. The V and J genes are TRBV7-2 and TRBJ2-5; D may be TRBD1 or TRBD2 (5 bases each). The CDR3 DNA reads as TGTGCCAGCAGCTCTTTCCCGCAGGGACCTTTCTACCAAGAGACCCAGTACTTC. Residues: CASSSFPQGPFYQETQYF.